This is a list of T cell receptor beta chains from one sample in a study of Ad26.COV2.S vaccination and SARS-CoV-2 variants. The table came from immunoSEQ multiplex PCR; TCRdb's copy has only in-frame clones and leaves some out. This table holds about 350,000 clones, around 89% found once. The sequenced sample was peripheral blood, obtained in a trial of Ad26.COV2.S vaccine versus placebo. The receptors were sampled from a person aged 18-60 years who received the Ad26.COV2.S COVID-19 vaccine or a placebo. CDR3s include the opening cysteine and the closing phenylalanine or tryptophan. The D gene is left open where the match is weak. Part of the rows lack a size; the others show once, few, many or a class for expanded clones.

abundance: -
j_gene: TRBJ2-3
v_gene: TRBV5-6
d_gene: -
CDR3nt: TGTGCCAGCAGCTTGAAATCGGCAGGGGCAGATACGCAGTATTTT
CDR3aa: CASSLKSAGADTQYF

abundance: once
j_gene: TRBJ1-1
v_gene: TRBV6-2/TRBV6-3
d_gene: -
CDR3nt: TGTGCCAGCAGTAGGAGTACCATGAACACTGAAGCTTTCTTT
CDR3aa: CASSRSTMNTEAFF

abundance: -
j_gene: TRBJ2-1
v_gene: TRBV5-8
d_gene: -
CDR3nt: TGTGCCAGCAGCTCTCTCTACCGGAGATACTCCTACAATGAGCAGTTCTTC
CDR3aa: CASSSLYRRYSYNEQFF

abundance: -
j_gene: TRBJ2-1
v_gene: TRBV7-9
d_gene: -
CDR3nt: TGTGCCAGCAGCAAATTACGGGGACTGTCCTACAATGAGCAGTTCTTC
CDR3aa: CASSKLRGLSYNEQFF

abundance: -
j_gene: TRBJ2-7
v_gene: TRBV11-2
d_gene: TRBD1
CDR3nt: TGTGCCAGCAGCTTAGATCCGGACAGGGCCTACGAGCAGTACTTC
CDR3aa: CASSLDPDRAYEQYF

abundance: -
j_gene: TRBJ1-2
v_gene: TRBV2
d_gene: -
CDR3nt: TGTGCCAGCAGTGTCAGATATGTAACTCAGGGGAATGGCTACACCTTC
CDR3aa: CASSVRYVTQGNGYTF

abundance: -
j_gene: TRBJ2-3
v_gene: TRBV9
d_gene: -
CDR3nt: TGTGCCAGCAGCTACGGGGGCCTAAGCACAGATACGCAGTATTTT
CDR3aa: CASSYGGLSTDTQYF

abundance: -
j_gene: TRBJ2-1
v_gene: TRBV4-1
d_gene: TRBD2
CDR3nt: TGCGCCAGCCCCGGGACTAACTCCTACAATGAGCAGTTCTTC
CDR3aa: CASPGTNSYNEQFF

abundance: -
j_gene: TRBJ2-2
v_gene: TRBV3-1/TRBV3-2
d_gene: TRBD1
CDR3nt: TGTGCCAGCAGCCGAGAGACAGGGTTCACCGGGGAGCTGTTTTTT
CDR3aa: CASSRETGFTGELFF

abundance: -
j_gene: TRBJ2-2
v_gene: TRBV7-3
d_gene: -
CDR3nt: TGTGCCAGCAGCCGCGGCGAGCCGAACACCGGGGAGCTGTTTTTT
CDR3aa: CASSRGEPNTGELFF

abundance: -
j_gene: TRBJ2-7
v_gene: TRBV5-6
d_gene: -
CDR3nt: TGTGCCAGCAGCCCCGACGGAATCTACGAGCAGTACTTC
CDR3aa: CASSPDGIYEQYF

abundance: -
j_gene: TRBJ2-3
v_gene: TRBV10-3
d_gene: -
CDR3nt: TGTGCCATCAGCGGCACAGATACGCAGTATTTT
CDR3aa: CAISGTDTQYF

abundance: -
j_gene: TRBJ2-5
v_gene: TRBV5-1
d_gene: -
CDR3nt: TGCGCCAGCAGCTTGGGTCAGGGGTACGAGACCCAGTACTTC
CDR3aa: CASSLGQGYETQYF

abundance: -
j_gene: TRBJ2-2
v_gene: TRBV10-3
d_gene: TRBD2
CDR3nt: TGTGCCATCAGTGAGCCTGGACTAGCGGGAGCCCCCGGGGAGCTGTTTTTT
CDR3aa: CAISEPGLAGAPGELFF

abundance: once
j_gene: TRBJ2-7
v_gene: TRBV28
d_gene: TRBD1
CDR3nt: TGTGCCAGCAGACGACAGGGGGTCTACGAGCAGTACTTC
CDR3aa: CASRRQGVYEQYF

abundance: -
j_gene: TRBJ2-2
v_gene: TRBV4-3
d_gene: -
CDR3nt: TGCGCCAGCCGGGAACAAGCGAACACCGGGGAGCTGTTTTTT
CDR3aa: CASREQANTGELFF

abundance: -
j_gene: TRBJ2-7
v_gene: TRBV14
d_gene: -
CDR3nt: TGTGCCAGCAGCCTGACCCCCTACGAGCAGTACTTC
CDR3aa: CASSLTPYEQYF

abundance: -
j_gene: TRBJ2-5
v_gene: TRBV4-1
d_gene: -
CDR3nt: TGCGCCAGCAGCCAAGTGGGGACGGCTGAAGAGACCCAGTACTTC
CDR3aa: CASSQVGTAEETQYF

abundance: -
j_gene: TRBJ2-3
v_gene: TRBV7-9
d_gene: -
CDR3nt: TGTGCCAGCAGCCAAAGTGGCACAGATACGCAGTATTTT
CDR3aa: CASSQSGTDTQYF

abundance: -
j_gene: TRBJ2-5
v_gene: TRBV29-1
d_gene: -
CDR3nt: TGCAGCGTTGCCCGACGGGACGAGACCCAGTACTTC
CDR3aa: CSVARRDETQYF

abundance: -
j_gene: TRBJ2-7
v_gene: TRBV28
d_gene: TRBD1
CDR3nt: TGTGCCAGCAGTCCCCCGAGGACAGGGAAAATTAGCTCCTACGAGCAGTACTTC
CDR3aa: CASSPPRTGKISSYEQYF

abundance: -
j_gene: TRBJ2-7
v_gene: TRBV25-1
d_gene: -
CDR3nt: TGTGCCAGCAGGGGGTACCCCTCGGAGGAGCAGTACTTC
CDR3aa: CASRGYPSEEQYF

abundance: -
j_gene: TRBJ2-7
v_gene: TRBV5-4
d_gene: -
CDR3nt: TGTGCCAGCAGCTTGTCAACCGGGTACTCCTACGAGCAGTACTTC
CDR3aa: CASSLSTGYSYEQYF

abundance: -
j_gene: TRBJ1-1
v_gene: TRBV18
d_gene: -
CDR3nt: TGTGCCAGCTCACCGGAGAGAAACACTGAAGCTTTCTTT
CDR3aa: CASSPERNTEAFF

abundance: -
j_gene: TRBJ1-6
v_gene: TRBV7-8
d_gene: -
CDR3nt: TGTGCCAGCACCAAAAGGGTTTACCCGGACCCCTATAATTCACCCCTCCACTTT
CDR3aa: CASTKRVYPDPYNSPLHF

abundance: -
j_gene: TRBJ2-5
v_gene: TRBV14
d_gene: -
CDR3nt: TGTGCCAGCAGCCATAATACAGGACGGCGGCGGGAGACCCAGTACTTC
CDR3aa: CASSHNTGRRRETQYF

abundance: -
j_gene: TRBJ1-1
v_gene: TRBV28
d_gene: -
CDR3nt: TGTGCCAGCAGCCTCCTTGGTGTGGGAGGGGTGAACACTGAAGCTTTCTTT
CDR3aa: CASSLLGVGGVNTEAFF

abundance: -
j_gene: TRBJ1-1
v_gene: TRBV7-2
d_gene: -
CDR3nt: TGTGCCAGCAGCTTAGAGGGGGAAAGGGGGAGTGAGGCTGAAGCTTTCTTT
CDR3aa: CASSLEGERGSEAEAFF

abundance: once
j_gene: TRBJ2-2
v_gene: TRBV4-1
d_gene: -
CDR3nt: TGCGCCAGCAGCCAGATCCTTCGGCAATTCGACGGGGAGCTGTTTTTT
CDR3aa: CASSQILRQFDGELFF

abundance: -
j_gene: TRBJ1-2
v_gene: TRBV21-1
d_gene: -
CDR3nt: TGTGCCAGCAGCAAAGGGGGCCCGACAGGGGGAGGGAATGCTAACTATGGCTACACCTTC
CDR3aa: CASSKGGPTGGGNANYGYTF

abundance: -
j_gene: TRBJ1-1
v_gene: TRBV7-9
d_gene: -
CDR3nt: TGTGCCAGCAGCTACTACAGCACCGAAGCTTTCTTT
CDR3aa: CASSYYSTEAFF

abundance: once
j_gene: TRBJ2-7
v_gene: TRBV11-2
d_gene: TRBD2
CDR3nt: TGTGCCAGCAGCTTAGCCCAGCGGGGGATTACCTACGAGCAGTACTTC
CDR3aa: CASSLAQRGITYEQYF

abundance: -
j_gene: TRBJ1-1
v_gene: TRBV5-4
d_gene: TRBD1
CDR3nt: TGTGCCAGCAGCTTGAACAGGGGGACTGAAGCTTTCTTT
CDR3aa: CASSLNRGTEAFF

abundance: once
j_gene: TRBJ1-5
v_gene: TRBV28
d_gene: -
CDR3nt: TGTGCCAGCAGAACAGGGCCAATTAATCAGCCCCAGCATTTT
CDR3aa: CASRTGPINQPQHF

abundance: once
j_gene: TRBJ2-2
v_gene: TRBV27
d_gene: TRBD2
CDR3nt: TGTGCCAGTGCCGGGACTAGGTCCACCGGGGAGCTGTTTTTT
CDR3aa: CASAGTRSTGELFF

abundance: -
j_gene: TRBJ2-7
v_gene: TRBV5-6
d_gene: -
CDR3nt: TGTGCCAGCAGTTTTGGTGTGCAGGGCGGGACCTACGAGCAGTACTTC
CDR3aa: CASSFGVQGGTYEQYF

abundance: -
j_gene: TRBJ2-3
v_gene: TRBV5-1
d_gene: -
CDR3nt: TGCGCCAGCAGCTCCGGGGAGAGGGGATCCACAGATACGCAGTATTTT
CDR3aa: CASSSGERGSTDTQYF

abundance: -
j_gene: TRBJ1-5
v_gene: TRBV19
d_gene: -
CDR3nt: TGTGCCAGTAGTAACCACAGGGATGTCCCTCTCAATCAGCCCCAGCATTTT
CDR3aa: CASSNHRDVPLNQPQHF

abundance: few
j_gene: TRBJ1-2
v_gene: TRBV30
d_gene: -
CDR3nt: TGTGCCTGGAGTAGCATCTATGGCTACACCTTC
CDR3aa: CAWSSIYGYTF

abundance: -
j_gene: TRBJ1-2
v_gene: TRBV28
d_gene: TRBD1
CDR3nt: TGTGCCAGCAGGAGGGGGACAGGAGGTGCGGGCTACACCTTC
CDR3aa: CASRRGTGGAGYTF

abundance: -
j_gene: TRBJ2-5
v_gene: TRBV5-4
d_gene: -
CDR3nt: TGTGCCAGCAGCTGGACGGGGAGTGGGGGGCCAGCAGAGACCCAGTACTTC
CDR3aa: CASSWTGSGGPAETQYF

abundance: -
j_gene: TRBJ2-1
v_gene: TRBV2
d_gene: -
CDR3nt: TGTGCCAGCACTAGATCCTACAATGAGCAGTTCTTC
CDR3aa: CASTRSYNEQFF

abundance: -
j_gene: TRBJ2-1
v_gene: TRBV4-1
d_gene: TRBD2
CDR3nt: TGCGCCAGCAGCCAGGGACTAGCGTTTAACTCCTACAATGAGCAGTTCTTC
CDR3aa: CASSQGLAFNSYNEQFF

abundance: -
j_gene: TRBJ2-5
v_gene: TRBV7-9
d_gene: TRBD1
CDR3nt: TGTGCCAGCAGCACCAGACAGGGTAAAGAGACCCAGTACTTC
CDR3aa: CASSTRQGKETQYF

abundance: -
j_gene: TRBJ1-2
v_gene: TRBV7-9
d_gene: -
CDR3nt: TGTGCCAGCAGCTTCGAGGGGGGCAGAATTAACTATGGCTACACCTTC
CDR3aa: CASSFEGGRINYGYTF

abundance: -
j_gene: TRBJ2-5
v_gene: TRBV6-1
d_gene: -
CDR3nt: TGTGCCAGCAGTGAAGGAGGGCAAGAGACCCAGTACTTC
CDR3aa: CASSEGGQETQYF

abundance: -
j_gene: TRBJ2-7
v_gene: TRBV28
d_gene: -
CDR3nt: TGTGCCAGCAGTATGGGCAGTAATTATTTTCCCTACGAGCAGTACTTC
CDR3aa: CASSMGSNYFPYEQYF

abundance: -
j_gene: TRBJ2-7
v_gene: TRBV4-1
d_gene: TRBD2
CDR3nt: TGCGCCAGCAGCCAAGATCTGGGACTAGCGGGAGTCGAGCAGTACTTC
CDR3aa: CASSQDLGLAGVEQYF

abundance: -
j_gene: TRBJ1-2
v_gene: TRBV28
d_gene: TRBD1
CDR3nt: TGTGCCAGCAGTGCACCGACACAGGGGGAGAGGGGCTACACCTTC
CDR3aa: CASSAPTQGERGYTF

abundance: -
j_gene: TRBJ1-2
v_gene: TRBV2
d_gene: -
CDR3nt: TGTGCCAGCAGCTACGACACTGGCGGATGGATCACCTTC
CDR3aa: CASSYDTGGWITF

abundance: once
j_gene: TRBJ2-2
v_gene: TRBV11-2
d_gene: -
CDR3nt: TGTGCCAGCAGCTTACAAACGGGCGGGGAGCTGTTTTTT
CDR3aa: CASSLQTGGELFF

abundance: -
j_gene: TRBJ1-3
v_gene: TRBV5-4
d_gene: -
CDR3nt: TGTGCCAGCAGCCAGGGCCCCGGGGGAAACACCATATATTTT
CDR3aa: CASSQGPGGNTIYF

abundance: -
j_gene: TRBJ2-1
v_gene: TRBV29-1
d_gene: -
CDR3nt: TGCAGCGTTGGGCAGGCTGAGGATGAGCAGTTCTTC
CDR3aa: CSVGQAEDEQFF

abundance: -
j_gene: TRBJ1-3
v_gene: TRBV4-1
d_gene: -
CDR3nt: TGCGCCAGCAGCCAAGGGTCTGGCGGAAACACCATATATTTT
CDR3aa: CASSQGSGGNTIYF

abundance: -
j_gene: TRBJ1-2
v_gene: TRBV6-5
d_gene: TRBD1
CDR3nt: TGTGCCAGCCGGGACAGGGGCATTCGTGGCTACACCTTC
CDR3aa: CASRDRGIRGYTF

abundance: -
j_gene: TRBJ2-7
v_gene: TRBV11-2
d_gene: TRBD1
CDR3nt: TGTGCCAGCAGCACCCGACAGGGGTTTCCCTACGAGCAGTACTTC
CDR3aa: CASSTRQGFPYEQYF

abundance: -
j_gene: TRBJ2-5
v_gene: TRBV11-3
d_gene: TRBD2
CDR3nt: TGTGCCAGCAGCTTAGACGAAGCGCTAGCGGGGCGTTTCCAAGAGACCCAGTACTTC
CDR3aa: CASSLDEALAGRFQETQYF

abundance: -
j_gene: TRBJ1-6
v_gene: TRBV19
d_gene: -
CDR3nt: TGTGCCAGTAGTATATCCAGCTCCTATAATTCACCCCTCCACTTT
CDR3aa: CASSISSSYNSPLHF

abundance: -
j_gene: TRBJ2-1
v_gene: TRBV2
d_gene: TRBD2
CDR3nt: TGTGCCAGTTTCCCCGGGACTAGCTACAATGAGCAGTTCTTC
CDR3aa: CASFPGTSYNEQFF

abundance: -
j_gene: TRBJ1-4
v_gene: TRBV2
d_gene: TRBD1
CDR3nt: TGTGCCAGCAATTCGGGACAGGGTGACGAAAAACTGTTTTTT
CDR3aa: CASNSGQGDEKLFF